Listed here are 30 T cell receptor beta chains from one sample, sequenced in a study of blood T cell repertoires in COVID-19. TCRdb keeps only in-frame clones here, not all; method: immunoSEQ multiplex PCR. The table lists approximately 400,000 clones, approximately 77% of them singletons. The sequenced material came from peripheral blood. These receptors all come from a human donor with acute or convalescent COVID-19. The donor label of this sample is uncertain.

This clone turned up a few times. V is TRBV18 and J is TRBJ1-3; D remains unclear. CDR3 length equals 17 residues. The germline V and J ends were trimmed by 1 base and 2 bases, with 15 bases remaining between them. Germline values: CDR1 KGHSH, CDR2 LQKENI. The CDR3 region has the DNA TGTGCCAGCTCACCACAATACGGAGAGAGGGCTGGAAACACCATATATTTT. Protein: CASSPQYGERAGNTIYF.

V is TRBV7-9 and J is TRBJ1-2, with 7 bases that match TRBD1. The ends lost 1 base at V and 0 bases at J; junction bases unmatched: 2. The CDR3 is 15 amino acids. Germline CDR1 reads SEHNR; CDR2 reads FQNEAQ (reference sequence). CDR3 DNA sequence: TGTGCCAGCAGCTTAGAAGGGGGCCCTAACTATGGCTACACCTTC. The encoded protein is CASSLEGGPNYGYTF.

The CDR3 region is CASSPPGTGVSPLHF. DNA for the CDR3: TGTGCCAGCAGTCCCCCCGGGACAGGGGTCTCACCCCTCCACTTT. The chain carries TRBV28 and TRBJ1-6; 10 nucleotides line up with TRBD1. V was pared by 5 bases and J by 10 bases, with 8 bases of the junction left unmatched. Germline values: CDR1 MDHEN, CDR2 SYDVKM. The CDR3 is 15 amino acids.

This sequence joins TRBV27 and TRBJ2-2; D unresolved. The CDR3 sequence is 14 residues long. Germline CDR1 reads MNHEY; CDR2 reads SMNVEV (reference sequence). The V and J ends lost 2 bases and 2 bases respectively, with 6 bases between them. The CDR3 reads CASSLGSNTGELFF. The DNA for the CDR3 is TGTGCCAGCAGTTTAGGCAGTAACACCGGGGAGCTGTTTTTT.

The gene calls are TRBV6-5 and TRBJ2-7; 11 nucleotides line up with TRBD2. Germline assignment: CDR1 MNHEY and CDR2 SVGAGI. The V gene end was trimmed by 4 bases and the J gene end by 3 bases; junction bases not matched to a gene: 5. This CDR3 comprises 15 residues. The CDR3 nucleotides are TGTGCCAGCAGTTCATCTAGCGGGGGGTACTACGAGCAGTACTTC. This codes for CASSSSSGGYYEQYF.

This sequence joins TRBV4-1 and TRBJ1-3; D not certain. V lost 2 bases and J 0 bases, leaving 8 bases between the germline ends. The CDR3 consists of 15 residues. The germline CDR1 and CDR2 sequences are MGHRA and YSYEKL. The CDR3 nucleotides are TGCGCCAGCAGCCAACAGTCCCTCTCTGGAAACACCATATATTTT. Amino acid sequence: CASSQQSLSGNTIYF.

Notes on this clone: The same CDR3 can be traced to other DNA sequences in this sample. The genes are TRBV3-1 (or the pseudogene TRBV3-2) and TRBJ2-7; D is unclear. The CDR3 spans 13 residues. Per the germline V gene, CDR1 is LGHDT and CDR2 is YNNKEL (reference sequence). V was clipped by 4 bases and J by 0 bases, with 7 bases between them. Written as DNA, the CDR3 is TGTGCCAGCAGCCGACTGAGCTCCTACGAGCAGTACTTC. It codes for CASSRLSSYEQYF.

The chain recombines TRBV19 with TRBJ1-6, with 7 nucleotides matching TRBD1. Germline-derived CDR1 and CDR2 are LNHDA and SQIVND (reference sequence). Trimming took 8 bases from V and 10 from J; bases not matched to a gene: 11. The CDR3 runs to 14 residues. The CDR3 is CASCPGQMESPLHF. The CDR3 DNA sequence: TGTGCCAGTTGTCCGGGACAGATGGAATCACCCCTCCACTTT.

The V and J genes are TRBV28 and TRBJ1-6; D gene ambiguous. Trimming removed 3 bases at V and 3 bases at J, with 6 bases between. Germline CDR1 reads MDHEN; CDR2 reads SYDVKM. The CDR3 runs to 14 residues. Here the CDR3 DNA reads TGTGCCAGCAGTTTCCGGGTCTATAATTCACCCCTCCACTTT. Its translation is CASSFRVYNSPLHF.

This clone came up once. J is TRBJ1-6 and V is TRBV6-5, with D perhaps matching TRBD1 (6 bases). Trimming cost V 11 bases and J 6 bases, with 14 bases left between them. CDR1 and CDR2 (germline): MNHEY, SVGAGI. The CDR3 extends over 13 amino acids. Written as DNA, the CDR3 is TGTGCCTTCGGACAGTATCCTAATTCACCCCTCCACTTT. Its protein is CAFGQYPNSPLHF.

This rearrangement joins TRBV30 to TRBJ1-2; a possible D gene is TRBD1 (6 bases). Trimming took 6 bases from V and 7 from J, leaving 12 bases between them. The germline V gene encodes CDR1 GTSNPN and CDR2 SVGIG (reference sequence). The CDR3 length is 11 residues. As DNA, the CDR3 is TGTGCCTGCTCACAGGGCCCTGGCTACACCTTC. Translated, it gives CACSQGPGYTF.

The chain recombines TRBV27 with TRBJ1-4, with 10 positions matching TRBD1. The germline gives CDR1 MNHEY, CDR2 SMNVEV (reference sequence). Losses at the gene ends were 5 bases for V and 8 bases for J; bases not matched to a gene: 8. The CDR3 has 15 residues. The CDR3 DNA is TGTGCCAGCAGTCCCGACAGGGGGCTAAGGGAAAAACTGTTTTTT. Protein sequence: CASSPDRGLREKLFF.

This chain's CDR3 is CASSLTGTGGYGYTF. Written as DNA, the CDR3 is TGTGCCAGCAGCTTGACCGGGACAGGGGGCTATGGCTACACCTTC. The chain links TRBV5-4 to TRBJ1-2; 11 positions agree with TRBD1. CDR1 and CDR2 (germline): SGHNT, YYREEE (reference sequence). V dropped 1 base and J dropped 4; count of bases not matched to a gene: 3. CDR3 size: 15 residues.

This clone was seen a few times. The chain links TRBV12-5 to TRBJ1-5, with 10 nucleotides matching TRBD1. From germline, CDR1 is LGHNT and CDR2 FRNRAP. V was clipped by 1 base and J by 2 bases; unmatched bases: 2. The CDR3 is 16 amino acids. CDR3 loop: CASGLGTGGGNQPQHF. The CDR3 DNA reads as TGTGCTAGTGGTTTGGGGACAGGGGGTGGCAATCAGCCCCAGCATTTT.

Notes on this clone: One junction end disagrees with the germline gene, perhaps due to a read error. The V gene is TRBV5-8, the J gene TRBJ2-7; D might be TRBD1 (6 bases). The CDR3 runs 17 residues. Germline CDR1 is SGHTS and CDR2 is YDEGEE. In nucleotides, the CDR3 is TGTGCCAGCAGCTTTTTCAGGGGTGCTTTAGCCTCCAACGAGCAGTACTTC. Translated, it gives CASSFFRGALASNEQYF.

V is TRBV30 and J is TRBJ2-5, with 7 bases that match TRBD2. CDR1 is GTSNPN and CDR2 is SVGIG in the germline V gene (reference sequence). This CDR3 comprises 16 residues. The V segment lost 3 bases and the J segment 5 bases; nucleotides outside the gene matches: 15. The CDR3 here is CAWRIFGQRESETQYF. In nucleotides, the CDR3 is TGTGCCTGGAGGATATTTGGGCAGCGGGAAAGCGAGACCCAGTACTTC. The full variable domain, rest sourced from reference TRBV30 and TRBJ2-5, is SQTIHQWPATLVQPVGSPLSLECTVEGTSNPNLYWYRQAAGRGLQLLFYSVGIGQISSEVPQNLSASRPQDRQFILSSKKLLLSDSGFYLCAWRIFGQRESETQYFGPGTRLLVL.

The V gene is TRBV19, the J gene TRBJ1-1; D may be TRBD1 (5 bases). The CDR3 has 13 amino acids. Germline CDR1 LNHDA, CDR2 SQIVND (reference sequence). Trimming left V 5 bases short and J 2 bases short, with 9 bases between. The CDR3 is CASSLTVNTEAFF. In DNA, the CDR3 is TGTGCCAGTAGTTTGACAGTAAACACTGAAGCTTTCTTT.

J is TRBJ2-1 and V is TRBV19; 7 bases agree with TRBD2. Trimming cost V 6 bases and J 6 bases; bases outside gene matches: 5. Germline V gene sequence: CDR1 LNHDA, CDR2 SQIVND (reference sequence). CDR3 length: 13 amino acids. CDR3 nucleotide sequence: TGTGCCAGTAGAAAAATAGCGGGCAATGAGCAGTTCTTC. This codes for CASRKIAGNEQFF.

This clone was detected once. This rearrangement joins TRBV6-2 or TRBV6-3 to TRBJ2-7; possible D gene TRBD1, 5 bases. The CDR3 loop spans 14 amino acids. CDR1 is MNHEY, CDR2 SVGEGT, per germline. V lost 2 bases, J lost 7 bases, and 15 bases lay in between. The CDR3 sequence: CASSYRGPPGEQYF. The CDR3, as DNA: TGTGCCAGCAGTTACAGGGGCCCCCCAGGAGAGCAGTACTTC.

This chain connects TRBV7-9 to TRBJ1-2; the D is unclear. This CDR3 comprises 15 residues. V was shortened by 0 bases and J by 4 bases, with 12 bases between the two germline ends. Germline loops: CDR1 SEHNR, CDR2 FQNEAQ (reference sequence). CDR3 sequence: CASSLASVPTYGYTF. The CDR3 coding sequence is TGTGCCAGCAGCTTAGCGTCTGTGCCTACCTATGGCTACACCTTC.

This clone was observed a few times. The CDR3 region is CATSALGTRGYTF. The CDR3 bases are TGTGCCACATCCGCCCTAGGCACCCGGGGCTACACCTTC. This rearrangement joins TRBV6-6 to TRBJ1-2; no definite D call. V lost 10 bases and J lost 8, with 20 bases in between. This CDR3 spans 13 amino acids. CDR1 MNHNY and CDR2 SVGAGI come from the germline V gene (reference sequence).

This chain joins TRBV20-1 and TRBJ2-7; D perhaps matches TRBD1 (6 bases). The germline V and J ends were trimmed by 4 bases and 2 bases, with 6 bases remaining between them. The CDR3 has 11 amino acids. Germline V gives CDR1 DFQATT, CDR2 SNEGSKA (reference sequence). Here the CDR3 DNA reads TGCAGTGCTAACAGGGCCTACGAGCAGTACTTC. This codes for CSANRAYEQYF.

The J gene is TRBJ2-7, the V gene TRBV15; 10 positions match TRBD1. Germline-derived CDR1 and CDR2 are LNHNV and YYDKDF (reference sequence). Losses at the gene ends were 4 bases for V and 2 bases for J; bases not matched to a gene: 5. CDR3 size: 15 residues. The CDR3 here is CATSTTGTGAYEQYF. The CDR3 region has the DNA TGTGCCACCAGCACGACCGGGACAGGGGCCTACGAGCAGTACTTC.

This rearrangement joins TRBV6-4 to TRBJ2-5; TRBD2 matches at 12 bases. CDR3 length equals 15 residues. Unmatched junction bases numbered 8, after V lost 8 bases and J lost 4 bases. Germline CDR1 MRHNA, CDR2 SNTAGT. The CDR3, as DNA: TGTGCCAGCCAATCTAGCGGGGGGGCCGGAGAGACCCAGTACTTC. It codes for CASQSSGGAGETQYF.

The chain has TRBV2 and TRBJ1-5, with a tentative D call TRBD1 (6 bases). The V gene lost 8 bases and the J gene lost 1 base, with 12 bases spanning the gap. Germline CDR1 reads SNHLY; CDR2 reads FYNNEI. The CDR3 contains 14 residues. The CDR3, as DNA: TGTGCCAGCTGTGGAGGGGGAAGCAATCAGCCCCAGCATTTT. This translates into CASCGGGSNQPQHF.

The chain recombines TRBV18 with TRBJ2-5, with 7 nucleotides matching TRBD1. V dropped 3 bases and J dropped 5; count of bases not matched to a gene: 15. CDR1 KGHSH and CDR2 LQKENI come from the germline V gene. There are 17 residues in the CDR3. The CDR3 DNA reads TGTGCCAGCTCACCCCGGGACGCTCGACAGGGCGGGGAGACCCAGTACTTC. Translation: CASSPRDARQGGETQYF.

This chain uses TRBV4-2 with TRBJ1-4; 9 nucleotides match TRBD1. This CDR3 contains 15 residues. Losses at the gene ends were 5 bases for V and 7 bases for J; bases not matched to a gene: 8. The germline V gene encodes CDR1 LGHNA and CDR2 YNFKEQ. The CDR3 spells CASSAPDRGPEKLFF. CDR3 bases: TGTGCCAGCAGCGCCCCGGACAGGGGTCCTGAAAAACTGTTTTTT.

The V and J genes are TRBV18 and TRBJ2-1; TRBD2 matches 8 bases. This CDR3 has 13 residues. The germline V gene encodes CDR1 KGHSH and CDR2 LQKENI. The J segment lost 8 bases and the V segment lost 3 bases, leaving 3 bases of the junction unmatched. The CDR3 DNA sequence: TGTGCCAGCTCACCCGGACTAGCTTATGAGCAGTTCTTC. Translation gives CASSPGLAYEQFF.

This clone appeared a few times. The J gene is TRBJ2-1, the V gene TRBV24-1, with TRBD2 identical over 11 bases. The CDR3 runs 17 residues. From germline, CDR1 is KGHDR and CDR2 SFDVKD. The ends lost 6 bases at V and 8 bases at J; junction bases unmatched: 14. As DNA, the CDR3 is TGTGCCACCAGTCGTAGCGGGGGGGCCTGGGGTGGGCATGAGCAGTTCTTC. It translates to CATSRSGGAWGGHEQFF.

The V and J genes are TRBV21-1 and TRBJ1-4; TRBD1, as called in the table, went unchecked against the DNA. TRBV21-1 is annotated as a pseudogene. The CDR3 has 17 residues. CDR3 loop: CASSFRTGVRGGEKLFF. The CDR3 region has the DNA TGTGCCAGCAGCTTCCGGACAGGGGTGCGCGGTGGAGAAAAACTGTTTTTT.